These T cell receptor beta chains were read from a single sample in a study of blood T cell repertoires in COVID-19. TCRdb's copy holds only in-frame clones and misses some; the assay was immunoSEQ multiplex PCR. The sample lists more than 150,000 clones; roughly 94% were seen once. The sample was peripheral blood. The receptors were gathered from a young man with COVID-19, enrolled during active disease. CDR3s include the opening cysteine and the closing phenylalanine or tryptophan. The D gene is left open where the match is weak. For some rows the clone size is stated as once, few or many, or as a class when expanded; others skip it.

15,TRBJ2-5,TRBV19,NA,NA,TGTGCCAGTAGTATGAGTCACAGGGTCCGCGAGACCCAGTACTTC,CASSMSHRVRETQYF
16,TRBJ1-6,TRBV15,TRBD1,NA,TGTGCCACCAGCAGAGTAGTTAGGGGGCTTTTTTCACCCCTCCACTTT,CATSRVVRGLFSPLHF
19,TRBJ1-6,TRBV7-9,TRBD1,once,TGTGCCAGCAGCTCGGGACAGGGCCCCTTAAGCTCCTATAATTCACCCCTCCACTTT,CASSSGQGPLSSYNSPLHF
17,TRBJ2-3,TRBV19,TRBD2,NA,TGTGCCAGTAGTATCCTGACTAGCGGGGACCTCACAGATACGCAGTATTTT,CASSILTSGDLTDTQYF
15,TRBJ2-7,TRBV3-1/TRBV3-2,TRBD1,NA,TGTGCCAGCAGCCATTACGGACAGGGAAACTACGAGCAGTACTTC,CASSHYGQGNYEQYF
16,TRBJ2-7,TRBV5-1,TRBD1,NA,TGCGCCAGCAGCCCCCGAGAACAGGGGGGATTGATCGAGCAGTACTTC,CASSPREQGGLIEQYF
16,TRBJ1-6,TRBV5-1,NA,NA,TGCGCCAGCAGCAGTCCGGGCGCCACGGGGAATTCACCCCTCCACTTT,CASSSPGATGNSPLHF
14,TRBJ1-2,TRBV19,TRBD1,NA,TGTGCCAGTAGCCTGGGGCAGGGGGCGAGTGGCTACACCTTC,CASSLGQGASGYTF
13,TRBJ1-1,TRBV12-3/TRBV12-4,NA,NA,TGTGCCAGCAGGCGAACCCCGAGCACTGAAGCTTTCTTT,CASRRTPSTEAFF
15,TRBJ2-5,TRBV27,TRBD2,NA,TGTGCCAGCAGTTTATCGGCGGGGGAACAAGAGACCCAGTACTTC,CASSLSAGEQETQYF
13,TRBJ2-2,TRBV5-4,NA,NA,TGTGCCAGCAGCTTGCCCCCCTCTCGGGAGCTGTTTTTT,CASSLPPSRELFF
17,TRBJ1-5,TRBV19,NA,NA,TGTGCCAGTAGTTCTTTCCCGGACAGCTCCAACAATCAGCCCCAGCATTTT,CASSSFPDSSNNQPQHF
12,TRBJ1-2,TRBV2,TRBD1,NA,TGTGCCAGCAAGGACAGGGCCTATGGCTACACCTTC,CASKDRAYGYTF
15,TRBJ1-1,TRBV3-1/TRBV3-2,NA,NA,TGTGCCAGCAGTCAGCACTACAGGGACGGAAGTGAAGCTTTCTTT,CASSQHYRDGSEAFF
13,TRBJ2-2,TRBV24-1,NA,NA,TGTGCCACCAGTGACCTCAGCACCGGGGAGCTGTTTTTT,CATSDLSTGELFF
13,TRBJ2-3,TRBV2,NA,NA,TGTGCCAGCAGGGGGGGGCGCGGAGATACGCAGTATTTT,CASRGGRGDTQYF
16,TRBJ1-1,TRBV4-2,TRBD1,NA,TGTGCCAGCAGCCAAGATGTGGGGACAGGGAACACTGAAGCTTTCTTT,CASSQDVGTGNTEAFF
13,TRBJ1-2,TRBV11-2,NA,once,TGTGCCAGCACCGGGGGGGGTGGCTATGGCTACACCTTC,CASTGGGGYGYTF
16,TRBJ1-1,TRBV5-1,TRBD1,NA,TGCGCCAGCAGCTTGGACCCGACAGGGAAAAACACTGAAGCTTTCTTT,CASSLDPTGKNTEAFF
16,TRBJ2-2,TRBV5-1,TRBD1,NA,TGCGCCAGCAGCCCACGGACAGGGGCGAACACCGGGGAGCTGTTTTTT,CASSPRTGANTGELFF
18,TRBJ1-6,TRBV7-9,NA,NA,TGTGCCAGCGATGGCCGGGGAAACTTGGGGGGTTTCAATTCACCCCTCCACTTT,CASDGRGNLGGFNSPLHF
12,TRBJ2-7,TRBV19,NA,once,TGTGCCAGTAGTCAGGGCTTCCACGAGCAGTACTTC,CASSQGFHEQYF
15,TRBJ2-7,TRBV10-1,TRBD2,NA,TGCGCCAGCAGTGAGAGTCTAGCGGGGGCCTACGAGCAGTACTTC,CASSESLAGAYEQYF
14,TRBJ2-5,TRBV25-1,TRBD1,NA,TGTGCCAGCAGCGAACAGGGGAACGCCGAGACCCAGTACTTC,CASSEQGNAETQYF
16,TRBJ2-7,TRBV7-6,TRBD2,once,TGTGCCAGCAGCTTGCTCGCGGGGGGCCCCTCCTACGAGCAGTACTTC,CASSLLAGGPSYEQYF
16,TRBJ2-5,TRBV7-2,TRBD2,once,TGTGCCAGCAGCTTATGGCTAGCGGGGGGTCAAGAGACCCAGTACTTC,CASSLWLAGGQETQYF
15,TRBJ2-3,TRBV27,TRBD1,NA,TGTGCCAGCAGCACTGTCGGGACAGGCACAGATACGCAGTATTTT,CASSTVGTGTDTQYF
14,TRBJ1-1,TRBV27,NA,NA,TGTGCCAGCAGTCTACTGACAGAGAACACTGAAGCTTTCTTT,CASSLLTENTEAFF
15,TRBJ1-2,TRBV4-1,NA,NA,TGCGCCAGCAGCCAAGGACAGGAGGTTAACTATGGCTACACCTTC,CASSQGQEVNYGYTF
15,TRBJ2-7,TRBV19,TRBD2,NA,TGTGCCAGTAGTAGCGGGAGGGCATATTCCTACGAGCAGTACTTC,CASSSGRAYSYEQYF
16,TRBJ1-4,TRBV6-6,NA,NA,TGTGCCAGCAGTTACCGGAGCCCCTCTGATAATGAAAAACTGTTTTTT,CASSYRSPSDNEKLFF
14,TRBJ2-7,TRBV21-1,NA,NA,TGTGCCAGCCGAAGGGGGGACAGAAACTACGAGCAGTACTTC,CASRRGDRNYEQYF
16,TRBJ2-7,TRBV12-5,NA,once,TGTGCTAGTGGCCCCCCCGGACAGCGATACTCCTACGAGCAGTACTTC,CASGPPGQRYSYEQYF
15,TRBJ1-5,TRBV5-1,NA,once,TGCGCCAGCAGCCTACAGACAGGTACCAATCAGCCCCAGCATTTT,CASSLQTGTNQPQHF
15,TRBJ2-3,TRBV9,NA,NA,TGTGCCAGCAGCGTTACTGGGCAGAACACAGATACGCAGTATTTT,CASSVTGQNTDTQYF
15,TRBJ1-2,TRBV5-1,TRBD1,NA,TGCGCCAGCAGTTCATCTGGGACAGGGGCTATGAGCTACACCTTC,CASSSSGTGAMSYTF
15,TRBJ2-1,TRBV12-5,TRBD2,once,TGTGCTAGTGGTTCTAGCGGGGGGGTTCTCAATGAGCAGTTCTTC,CASGSSGGVLNEQFF
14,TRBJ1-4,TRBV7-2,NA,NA,TGTGCCAGCAGCTTAGCGTGGAAGGAGGAAAAACTGTTTTTT,CASSLAWKEEKLFF
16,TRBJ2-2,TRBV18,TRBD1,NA,TGTGCCAGCTCACCGTCGACAGGGTTTAACACCGGGGAGCTGTTTTTT,CASSPSTGFNTGELFF
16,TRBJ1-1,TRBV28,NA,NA,TGTGCCAGCAGTAATGGGGGGGCCATGGTGAACACTGAAGCTTTCTTT,CASSNGGAMVNTEAFF
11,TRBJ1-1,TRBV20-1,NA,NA,TGCAGTGCTAGCGGGAACACTGAAGCTTTCTTT,CSASGNTEAFF
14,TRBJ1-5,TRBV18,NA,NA,TGTGCCAGCTCGGGTCAGGGTGGTCATCAGCCCCAGCATTTT,CASSGQGGHQPQHF
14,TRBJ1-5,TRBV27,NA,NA,TGTGCCAGCAGTTTTTTAGGGGATGGGCAGCCCCAGCATTTT,CASSFLGDGQPQHF